This TCR beta chain emerged from a study of beta chain features in type 1 diabetes (dated by TCRdb to 2016 to 2019). For the study in its entirety: Patients and healthy donors did not differ in mean age, gender distribution, total cell number or subset yield. A total of around 110,000,000 sorted cells were examined across all samples, and RNA yield correlated strongly with the number of cells per subset. The study compared TCRB repertoires of sorted circulating CD4+ T cell subsets between recently diagnosed type 1 diabetes patients and matched healthy donors. Regulatory and stem cell-like memory subsets were isolated from only 8 patients and about eight healthy donors, whereas naive and central memory subsets came from all 30 or so donors.

What the work shows at the level of the full study, not this receptor alone: Sequencing cDNA rather than genomic DNA could over-represent highly expressing activated cells, although activation and CD3 levels did not differ between groups. Patients with type 1 diabetes made fewer insertions and deleted more nucleotides at VDJ recombination sites, implying thymic rearrangement abnormalities. The naive, central memory and regulatory TCRB repertoires appeared to resemble one another more closely among patients than among healthy donors. Type 1 diabetes patients showed a moderate but significant shortening of TCRB CDR3 length in all four CD4+ subsets. PCR might favor shorter templates, but patient and control samples were amplified and corrected together, so any skew would affect both groups equally. Only small numbers of individuals were included in the HLA sub-analyses, which left unresolved whether HLA type had any influence on TCRB rearrangement.

Each donor gave one peripheral blood draw, roughly 120 mL on average, collected into heparinised tubes. Using a panel that included CD45RO, CCR7, CD25, CD127, CD95 and CD27, naive, central memory, regulatory and stem cell-like memory CD4+ T cells were sorted on a BD FACSAria II. Purity was above 95% for every sorted population. Right away, PBMCs were isolated by Lymphoprep density gradient centrifugation and were stained directly, with no culture step. Samples were stained and sorted in pairs, with one healthy donor and one patient per experiment, so that batch effects were minimized. All of the isolated RNA was reverse transcribed with the High Capacity cDNA Reverse Transcription Kit, so expressed TCRB transcripts were sequenced. Deep immunoSEQ sequencing was applied to naive, central memory and regulatory T cell samples, giving an average of around 4 million total reads per sample. Sorted cells were lysed in RLT buffer, and RNA was extracted using DNase-treated RNeasy Micro or Mini kits according to cell number. To prevent cross-contamination, every cell subset was processed on its own, while patient and healthy donor samples were processed together. The immunoSEQ multiplex PCR was used to amplify TCRB sequences from cDNA, generating 87-bp fragments that spanned the CDR3 region. Sequencing of the amplicons was performed on the Illumina HiSeq platform. As for how the authors treated the data: PCR bias was corrected computationally using synthetic template baselines, and reads within Hamming distance 2 were collapsed, with unmergeable singletons discarded. By aligning reads against IMGT, V, D and J genes, CDR3 length, and insertions or deletions at six rearrangement sites were assigned. Within each subset, clonotype counts were normalized to sorted cell number, and only after that were true diversity and Gini coefficients computed with the tcR R package. The overlap coefficient, calculated on TCRB nucleotide sequences, was used to quantify repertoire sharing. As a proxy for the pre-selection repertoire, out-of-frame TCRB sequences from naive cells were analyzed. TCRdb carries this immuneACCESS record with in-frame sequences only. Its versions omit some clonotypes, under half of them owing to an unresolved V gene in the studies checked, with the rest unexplained. V and J calls plus clone size are reproduced from that table; the DNA served to infer D and trimming. The sample table records hundreds of thousands of clones; 15% to 19% of these occur just once. Of the sample, approximately 0.093% is held by the ten largest clones.

The CDR3 sequence holds 14 residues, the cysteine and phenylalanine included. Of the read, only the CDR3 DNA is kept; its 42 bases are in frame from base 1. In the germline V gene, CDR1 corresponds to LGHNA and CDR2 to YSLEER. The trim is 0 bases for V and 6 bases for J, with a gap of 11 bases between the germline ends. This clone was detected only a few times. The clone's antigen remains unknown. No base quality values were provided; no much bigger clone lies one nucleotide off. This sequence uses TRBV4-3 and TRBJ1-2; 6 matching bases give a weak D call of TRBD1. The TCR comes from a young man in good health. The sequencing sample was made of naive CD4+ T cells from blood. The sample's cell subset or site label, decoded: true naive CD4+ T cells. The nucleotide sequence reads as follows: TGCGCCAGCAGCCAAGACTCAGGGGCGAATGGCTACACCTTC. The encoded protein is CASSQDSGANGYTF.